A selection of T cell receptor beta chains follows, all from one sample in a study of OX40 agonist ivuxolimab in advanced cancers. Only in-frame clones appear in the TCRdb table, and some are missing; sequencing was by immunoSEQ multiplex PCR. The sample contains approximately 63,000 clones, 79% of which appear only once. The sample consisted of CD4+ or CD8+ T cells sorted from blood, taken in a trial of the OX40 agonist ivuxolimab. These receptor sequences come from an adult with an advanced solid tumor such as melanoma, head and neck, liver or kidney cancer. Each CDR3 is given with its conserved first and last residue. Fields, in order: J gene, D gene, clone size, V gene, CDR3 protein, CDR3 DNA. D genes are given only for firm matches. Clone size is not always given. Where it is, it says once, few, many or a class for expanded clones.

J gene: TRBJ2-6
D gene: TRBD2
clone size: few
V gene: TRBV4-3
CDR3 protein: CASSQEVRAGGFSGANVLTF
CDR3 DNA: TGCGCCAGCAGCCAAGAGGTCCGAGCGGGGGGATTCTCTGGGGCCAACGTCCTGACTTTC

J gene: TRBJ2-7
D gene: NA
clone size: NA
V gene: TRBV28
CDR3 protein: CASSLVIADYSYEQYF
CDR3 DNA: TGTGCCAGCAGTTTGGTGATAGCGGACTACTCCTACGAGCAGTACTTC

J gene: TRBJ2-2
D gene: NA
clone size: NA
V gene: TRBV6-5
CDR3 protein: CASSQTGELFF
CDR3 DNA: TGTGCCAGCAGCCAAACCGGGGAGCTGTTTTTT

J gene: TRBJ2-2
D gene: TRBD1
clone size: NA
V gene: TRBV19
CDR3 protein: CASSIVRGRRNTGELFF
CDR3 DNA: TGTGCCAGTAGTATAGTGAGGGGGCGCCGGAACACCGGGGAGCTGTTTTTT

J gene: TRBJ2-1
D gene: NA
clone size: NA
V gene: TRBV7-3
CDR3 protein: CASSPTNEGKLYNEQFF
CDR3 DNA: TGTGCCAGCAGCCCCACAAATGAGGGGAAACTCTACAATGAGCAGTTCTTC

J gene: TRBJ2-7
D gene: TRBD2
clone size: NA
V gene: TRBV6-6
CDR3 protein: CASRGAGVSSYEQYF
CDR3 DNA: TGTGCCTCCCGCGGGGCGGGGGTAAGCTCCTACGAGCAGTACTTC

J gene: TRBJ1-6
D gene: TRBD1
clone size: NA
V gene: TRBV7-2
CDR3 protein: CATGTGLGGNSPLHF
CDR3 DNA: TGTGCCACAGGGACAGGGCTCGGGGGGAATTCACCCCTCCACTTT

J gene: TRBJ2-3
D gene: TRBD1
clone size: NA
V gene: TRBV5-6
CDR3 protein: CASSFYRGRTDTQYF
CDR3 DNA: TGTGCCAGCAGCTTCTACAGGGGGCGCACAGATACGCAGTATTTT

J gene: TRBJ1-1
D gene: NA
clone size: NA
V gene: TRBV7-2
CDR3 protein: CASSNGPASHTEAFF
CDR3 DNA: TGTGCCAGCAGTAACGGGCCGGCTTCCCACACTGAAGCTTTCTTT

J gene: TRBJ1-1
D gene: NA
clone size: NA
V gene: TRBV18
CDR3 protein: CASSPPKGMNTEAFF
CDR3 DNA: TGTGCCAGCTCACCACCGAAGGGAATGAACACTGAAGCTTTCTTT

J gene: TRBJ1-1
D gene: NA
clone size: NA
V gene: TRBV4-1
CDR3 protein: CASSQEFTGTEAFF
CDR3 DNA: TGCGCCAGCAGCCAAGAATTCACGGGCACTGAAGCTTTCTTT

J gene: TRBJ2-7
D gene: TRBD1
clone size: NA
V gene: TRBV7-2
CDR3 protein: CASSGQDRESNEQYF
CDR3 DNA: TGTGCCAGCAGCGGACAGGACAGGGAGTCGAACGAGCAGTACTTC

J gene: TRBJ1-3
D gene: NA
clone size: few
V gene: TRBV5-6
CDR3 protein: CASSFGTAGNTIYF
CDR3 DNA: TGTGCCAGCAGCTTCGGAACAGCGGGAAACACCATATATTTT

J gene: TRBJ2-7
D gene: TRBD2
clone size: NA
V gene: TRBV14
CDR3 protein: CASSQPRGLAGEYEQYF
CDR3 DNA: TGTGCCAGCAGCCAGCCACGGGGACTAGCGGGGGAGTACGAGCAGTACTTC

J gene: TRBJ2-2
D gene: NA
clone size: NA
V gene: TRBV7-3
CDR3 protein: CASSLSGVGTGELFF
CDR3 DNA: TGTGCCAGCAGCTTAAGCGGGGTGGGGACCGGGGAGCTGTTTTTT

J gene: TRBJ2-5
D gene: TRBD2
clone size: NA
V gene: TRBV28
CDR3 protein: CASNGLAGTKQETQYF
CDR3 DNA: TGTGCCAGCAATGGACTAGCGGGAACGAAACAAGAGACCCAGTACTTC

J gene: TRBJ1-1
D gene: TRBD1
clone size: NA
V gene: TRBV7-2
CDR3 protein: CASSSTFRQGGTEAFF
CDR3 DNA: TGTGCCAGCAGCTCCACCTTCCGACAGGGCGGCACTGAAGCTTTCTTT

J gene: TRBJ2-1
D gene: TRBD1
clone size: few
V gene: TRBV2
CDR3 protein: CASSVTGGDEQFF
CDR3 DNA: TGTGCCAGCAGTGTAACAGGGGGCGATGAGCAGTTCTTC

J gene: TRBJ1-4
D gene: TRBD1
clone size: NA
V gene: TRBV28
CDR3 protein: CASSDRGQGATNEKLFF
CDR3 DNA: TGTGCCAGCAGCGATCGGGGACAGGGCGCAACTAATGAAAAACTGTTTTTT

J gene: TRBJ1-2
D gene: TRBD1
clone size: NA
V gene: TRBV7-9
CDR3 protein: CASSLGGQGDGYTF
CDR3 DNA: TGTGCCAGCAGCTTAGGGGGACAGGGGGACGGCTACACCTTC

J gene: TRBJ2-7
D gene: TRBD1
clone size: few
V gene: TRBV27
CDR3 protein: CASSSGTGGGYEQYF
CDR3 DNA: TGTGCCAGCAGTTCCGGGACAGGGGGCGGTTACGAGCAGTACTTC

J gene: TRBJ2-5
D gene: NA
clone size: NA
V gene: TRBV1
CDR3 protein: CTSSQGPGVTETQYF
CDR3 DNA: TGCACCAGCAGCCAAGGACCGGGGGTCACGGAGACCCAGTACTTC

J gene: TRBJ1-5
D gene: TRBD1
clone size: few
V gene: TRBV19
CDR3 protein: CASSIRGTDNQPQHF
CDR3 DNA: TGTGCCAGTAGTATCCGCGGGACAGACAATCAGCCCCAGCATTTT

J gene: TRBJ2-5
D gene: NA
clone size: NA
V gene: TRBV11-3
CDR3 protein: CASSRRDGGSETQYF
CDR3 DNA: TGTGCCAGCAGCCGGAGGGACGGGGGCTCGGAGACCCAGTACTTC

J gene: TRBJ2-5
D gene: NA
clone size: NA
V gene: TRBV29-1
CDR3 protein: CSGQDNQETQYF
CDR3 DNA: TGCAGCGGGCAGGACAACCAAGAGACCCAGTACTTC

J gene: TRBJ1-1
D gene: TRBD1
clone size: NA
V gene: TRBV4-3
CDR3 protein: CASSQDPATGVAEAFF
CDR3 DNA: TGCGCCAGCAGCCAAGATCCCGCGACAGGGGTGGCTGAAGCTTTCTTT

J gene: TRBJ1-2
D gene: NA
clone size: NA
V gene: TRBV28
CDR3 protein: CASSFVTVGLGSGYGYTF
CDR3 DNA: TGTGCCAGCAGTTTTGTTACTGTAGGGTTGGGGTCGGGCTATGGCTACACCTTC

J gene: TRBJ1-4
D gene: TRBD1
clone size: NA
V gene: TRBV7-3
CDR3 protein: CASSPGTRGEKLFF
CDR3 DNA: TGTGCCAGCAGCCCAGGGACCAGGGGGGAAAAACTGTTTTTT

J gene: TRBJ2-5
D gene: NA
clone size: NA
V gene: TRBV27
CDR3 protein: CASSSRQAGALAQYF
CDR3 DNA: TGTGCCAGCAGTTCTCGACAGGCCGGAGCATTGGCCCAGTACTTC

J gene: TRBJ2-3
D gene: NA
clone size: NA
V gene: TRBV5-5
CDR3 protein: CASSLLRGISTDTQYF
CDR3 DNA: TGTGCCAGCAGCCTTCTGAGGGGTATTAGCACAGATACGCAGTATTTT

J gene: TRBJ2-2
D gene: NA
clone size: NA
V gene: TRBV7-6
CDR3 protein: CASREGTGELFF
CDR3 DNA: TGTGCCAGCAGAGAGGGGACCGGGGAGCTGTTTTTT

J gene: TRBJ2-1
D gene: TRBD2
clone size: NA
V gene: TRBV11-3
CDR3 protein: CASGAGGGYNEQFF
CDR3 DNA: TGTGCCAGCGGAGCCGGCGGGGGATACAATGAGCAGTTCTTC

J gene: TRBJ1-5
D gene: TRBD1
clone size: NA
V gene: TRBV28
CDR3 protein: CASVQGGSNQPQHF
CDR3 DNA: TGTGCCAGCGTACAGGGGGGAAGCAATCAGCCCCAGCATTTT

J gene: TRBJ2-1
D gene: TRBD2
clone size: NA
V gene: TRBV11-3
CDR3 protein: CASSLGTAGGGNEQFF
CDR3 DNA: TGTGCCAGCAGCTTAGGAACAGCGGGGGGAGGGAATGAGCAGTTCTTC

J gene: TRBJ2-1
D gene: NA
clone size: NA
V gene: TRBV21-1
CDR3 protein: CASSVDRAQFF
CDR3 DNA: TGTGCCAGCAGCGTAGACAGGGCCCAGTTCTTC

J gene: TRBJ2-3
D gene: NA
clone size: NA
V gene: TRBV11-2
CDR3 protein: CASTRMGSTDTQYF
CDR3 DNA: TGTGCCAGTACCCGGATGGGGAGCACAGATACGCAGTATTTT

J gene: TRBJ1-5
D gene: NA
clone size: NA
V gene: TRBV4-3
CDR3 protein: CASSQGTHQPQHF
CDR3 DNA: TGCGCCAGCAGCCAAGGTACACATCAGCCCCAGCATTTT

J gene: TRBJ2-1
D gene: NA
clone size: NA
V gene: TRBV6-6
CDR3 protein: CASSYAASGYEQFF
CDR3 DNA: TGTGCCAGCAGTTACGCAGCTAGTGGCTATGAGCAGTTCTTC

J gene: TRBJ2-1
D gene: NA
clone size: NA
V gene: TRBV21-1
CDR3 protein: CASSIRSGSRSEQFF
CDR3 DNA: TGTGCCAGCAGCATAAGGAGCGGGTCGAGGAGTGAGCAGTTCTTC

J gene: TRBJ2-1
D gene: TRBD2
clone size: NA
V gene: TRBV27
CDR3 protein: CASSPLTSGSHREQFF
CDR3 DNA: TGTGCCAGCAGTCCGCTTACTAGCGGGAGCCACCGAGAGCAGTTCTTC

J gene: TRBJ2-7
D gene: TRBD1
clone size: NA
V gene: TRBV4-3
CDR3 protein: CASSQDGTDYEQYF
CDR3 DNA: TGCGCCAGCAGCCAAGATGGGACAGACTACGAGCAGTACTTC

J gene: TRBJ2-7
D gene: TRBD2
clone size: NA
V gene: TRBV7-2
CDR3 protein: CASSLVAGGVYEQYF
CDR3 DNA: TGTGCCAGCAGCTTAGTGGCGGGAGGGGTGTACGAGCAGTACTTC

J gene: TRBJ1-2
D gene: TRBD1
clone size: NA
V gene: TRBV4-2
CDR3 protein: CASSQVGEQGWYGYTF
CDR3 DNA: TGTGCCAGCAGCCAAGTAGGGGAACAGGGGTGGTACGGCTACACCTTC

J gene: TRBJ2-1
D gene: TRBD1
clone size: NA
V gene: TRBV2
CDR3 protein: CASTRGQRDNEQFF
CDR3 DNA: TGTGCCAGCACCAGGGGGCAACGGGACAATGAGCAGTTCTTC

J gene: TRBJ1-2
D gene: NA
clone size: NA
V gene: TRBV7-2
CDR3 protein: CASSPSGYGYTF
CDR3 DNA: TGTGCCAGCAGCCCGTCGGGCTATGGCTACACCTTC

J gene: TRBJ1-1
D gene: NA
clone size: NA
V gene: TRBV29-1
CDR3 protein: CSVGDSLNTEAFF
CDR3 DNA: TGCAGCGTTGGTGACAGTTTGAACACTGAAGCTTTCTTT

J gene: TRBJ2-1
D gene: NA
clone size: NA
V gene: TRBV2
CDR3 protein: CASNLVAFANEQFF
CDR3 DNA: TGTGCCAGCAATCTGGTAGCCTTTGCCAATGAGCAGTTCTTC

J gene: TRBJ1-1
D gene: NA
clone size: few
V gene: TRBV4-1
CDR3 protein: CASSQALYMNTEAFF
CDR3 DNA: TGCGCCAGCAGCCAAGCCCTTTACATGAACACTGAAGCTTTCTTT

J gene: TRBJ2-7
D gene: NA
clone size: NA
V gene: TRBV7-9
CDR3 protein: CASSQDVAGSSYEQYF
CDR3 DNA: TGCGCCAGCAGCCAAGATGTGGCAGGGAGCTCCTACGAGCAGTACTTC

J gene: TRBJ2-7
D gene: TRBD2
clone size: once
V gene: TRBV28
CDR3 protein: CASSLLASGHPYEQYF
CDR3 DNA: TGTGCCAGCAGTTTATTGGCTAGCGGACACCCCTACGAGCAGTACTTC

J gene: TRBJ2-7
D gene: NA
clone size: NA
V gene: TRBV10-3
CDR3 protein: CAIRSQDGGAYEQYF
CDR3 DNA: TGTGCCATCAGATCCCAGGATGGAGGTGCCTACGAGCAGTACTTC

J gene: TRBJ1-1
D gene: NA
clone size: NA
V gene: TRBV4-2
CDR3 protein: CASSHQNTEAFF
CDR3 DNA: TGTGCCAGCAGCCATCAGAACACTGAAGCTTTCTTT

J gene: TRBJ2-7
D gene: NA
clone size: NA
V gene: TRBV27
CDR3 protein: CASSRGPSYEQYF
CDR3 DNA: TGTGCCAGCAGCCGGGGACCGTCCTACGAGCAGTACTTC

J gene: TRBJ1-4
D gene: TRBD1
clone size: NA
V gene: TRBV6-5
CDR3 protein: CASSRGQGHEKLFF
CDR3 DNA: TGTGCCAGCAGTAGGGGACAGGGGCATGAAAAACTGTTTTTT

J gene: TRBJ2-3
D gene: TRBD2
clone size: NA
V gene: TRBV30
CDR3 protein: CAWSVRAGGADTQYF
CDR3 DNA: TGTGCCTGGAGTGTACGAGCGGGGGGCGCAGATACGCAGTATTTT